A selection of T cell receptor beta chains follows, all from one sample in a study of blood T cell repertoires in COVID-19. TCRdb's copy holds only in-frame clones and misses some; the assay was immunoSEQ multiplex PCR. The sample has some 240,000 clones; around three quarters are singletons. Sequencing was done on a sample of peripheral blood. These receptors were taken from a woman aged 70-85 years with acute or convalescent COVID-19. The CDR3 runs from the conserved cysteine through the conserved F or W. The order of the fields is D gene, J gene, V gene, clone size, CDR3 DNA, CDR3 protein. D genes are given only for firm matches. Expanded clones get a size class; other rows say once, few or many, or leave the size out.

>TRBD1|TRBJ2-5|TRBV6-5|NA
TGTGCCAGCGGGACAGGGGGCTTACAAGAGACCCAGTACTTC
CASGTGGLQETQYF
>NA|TRBJ2-5|TRBV11-2|NA
TGTGCCAGCAGCCAAAGAGGGGGACCCCTGCAAGAGACCCAGTACTTC
CASSQRGGPLQETQYF
>TRBD2|TRBJ2-3|TRBV11-2|NA
TGTGCCAGCAGTCGGTGGGGGACCACTAGCGGGGGCACAGATACGCAGTATTTT
CASSRWGTTSGGTDTQYF
>TRBD1|TRBJ1-2|TRBV6-1|NA
TGTGCCAGCAGTGCCCAGACAGGGGGCTTTAGCTATGGCTACACCTTC
CASSAQTGGFSYGYTF
>TRBD2|TRBJ2-1|TRBV7-2|many
TGTGCCAGCTCGAGACTAGCGGAAGTCAATGAGCAGTTCTTC
CASSRLAEVNEQFF
>TRBD1|TRBJ2-4|TRBV2|NA
TGTGCCAGCGGGGCGGTGGGGACAGGGAGGAACATTCAGTACTTC
CASGAVGTGRNIQYF
>NA|TRBJ1-2|TRBV4-1|NA
TGCGCCAGCAGCCAAGGAATTTCTCGATTACAGGGCCATGGCTACACCTTC
CASSQGISRLQGHGYTF
>TRBD1|TRBJ2-7|TRBV6-2/TRBV6-3|NA
TGTGCCAGCAGTTACGAAGCCCAGACAGGGACACTAACAGCCTACGAGCAGTACTTC
CASSYEAQTGTLTAYEQYF
>TRBD2|TRBJ2-2|TRBV18|NA
TGTGCCAGCTCACCACGGAGTACTAGCGGAACGAACACCGGGGAGCTGTTTTTT
CASSPRSTSGTNTGELFF
>TRBD1|TRBJ2-5|TRBV10-3|NA
TGTGCCATCAGGAGGACAGGGTCGTACCAAGAGACCCAGTACTTC
CAIRRTGSYQETQYF
>TRBD1|TRBJ1-1|TRBV6-6|NA
TGTGCCAGCAGCCTGACAGGGCTCACTGAAGCTTTCTTT
CASSLTGLTEAFF
>NA|TRBJ1-1|TRBV3-1/TRBV3-2|NA
TGTGCCAGCAGCCAGGGGGGGCTCGAAGCTTTCTTT
CASSQGGLEAFF
>TRBD1|TRBJ1-2|TRBV3-1/TRBV3-2|NA
TGTGCCAGCAGCCACCCGGACAGGTTCTATGGCTACACCTTC
CASSHPDRFYGYTF
>NA|TRBJ2-5|TRBV6-6|NA
TGTGCCAGCATCCTGGACAGAGGTGCAGAGACCCAGTACTTC
CASILDRGAETQYF
>TRBD1|TRBJ2-7|TRBV7-2|NA
TGTGCCAGCAGCTTAGAGGTGGCCAGGGGGCGCGAGCAGTACTTC
CASSLEVARGREQYF
>NA|TRBJ2-5|TRBV24-1|NA
TGTGCCACCAGTGAATCCCAACCCGGGACCCAGTACTTC
CATSESQPGTQYF
>TRBD2|TRBJ2-1|TRBV4-2|NA
TGTGCCAGCAGCCAGGCCGGGACTAGCGGTTACAATGAGCAGTTCTTC
CASSQAGTSGYNEQFF
>NA|TRBJ1-2|TRBV12-3/TRBV12-4|NA
TGTGCCAGCAGTCCCCGGGACAAACGCGGCTACACCTTC
CASSPRDKRGYTF
>TRBD1|TRBJ1-5|TRBV23-1|once
TGCGCCAGCAGTCAAGGACAGGTGAGCAATCAGCCCCAGCATTTT
CASSQGQVSNQPQHF
>TRBD1|TRBJ2-2|TRBV29-1|NA
TGCAGCGTTCGGGGGACAGGGGGCACCGGGGAGCTGTTTTTT
CSVRGTGGTGELFF
>TRBD2|TRBJ2-2|TRBV7-6|NA
TGTGCCAGCAGCTTAGATAATAGCGGGGGGACACCCGGGGAGCTGTTTTTT
CASSLDNSGGTPGELFF
>TRBD1|TRBJ1-2|TRBV9|NA
TGTGCCAGCAGCGCCCAGGGACAGGGCCTCTATGGCTACACCTTC
CASSAQGQGLYGYTF
>TRBD1|TRBJ1-2|TRBV30|NA
TGTGCCTGGAGCGAAAGGGGGCGAAGCGGCTACACCTTC
CAWSERGRSGYTF
>TRBD1|TRBJ1-6|TRBV4-3|NA
TGCGCCAGCAGCCAGCGGACAGGAAGGAATTCACCCCTCCACTTT
CASSQRTGRNSPLHF
>TRBD1|TRBJ1-6|TRBV14|NA
TGTGCCAGCAGCCAAGGGACAGGGCTTAATTCACCCCTCCACTTT
CASSQGTGLNSPLHF
>NA|TRBJ2-4|TRBV18|NA
TGTGCCAGCTCACCTAACTCCGGGACAGCGGGCATTCAGTACTTC
CASSPNSGTAGIQYF
>NA|TRBJ2-1|TRBV3-1/TRBV3-2|NA
TGTGCCAGCAGCCAAGGGTACGGGGAACGGAATGAGCAGTTCTTC
CASSQGYGERNEQFF
>NA|TRBJ1-1|TRBV2|NA
TGTGCCAGCGCTTACGGCGGGACTGAAGCTTTCTTT
CASAYGGTEAFF
>NA|TRBJ2-2|TRBV6-2/TRBV6-3|NA
TGTGCCAGCAGTTACGCCAGGAACACCGGGGAGCTGTTTTTT
CASSYARNTGELFF
>NA|TRBJ2-7|TRBV10-3|few
TGTGCCATCAGTGAACGACTAGAGGGCTACGAGCAGTACTTC
CAISERLEGYEQYF
>NA|TRBJ2-5|TRBV5-1|NA
TGCGCCAGCAGCCCGGGGGGCCCGGAGACCCAGTACTTC
CASSPGGPETQYF
>TRBD1|TRBJ2-2|TRBV29-1|NA
TGCAGCGTTTCCGGACAGGGGGCGACCGGGGAGCTGTTTTTT
CSVSGQGATGELFF
>TRBD1|TRBJ1-4|TRBV2|NA
TGTGCCAGCAGGGGACAGGTTGCAACTAATGAAAAACTGTTTTTT
CASRGQVATNEKLFF
>TRBD2|TRBJ2-3|TRBV11-3|NA
TGTGCCAGCAGCTCAAGACTAGCGGGGAGCACAGATACGCAGTATTTT
CASSSRLAGSTDTQYF
>TRBD2|TRBJ2-3|TRBV7-2|once
TGTGCCAGCAGCTTAAGCGGGGTGGCAGATACGCAGTATTTT
CASSLSGVADTQYF
>NA|TRBJ1-2|TRBV12-5|NA
TGTGCTAGCGCCGGGACTCCCAACCCCTATGGCTACACCTTC
CASAGTPNPYGYTF
>TRBD1|TRBJ2-5|TRBV19|NA
TGTGCCAGTAGTATGCGAGGACAGGGGGCTAGGACCCAGTACTTC
CASSMRGQGARTQYF
>TRBD2|TRBJ2-5|TRBV5-1|NA
TGCGCCAGCAGCTTGGTGGGACTAGCGGAAGAGACCCAGTACTTC
CASSLVGLAEETQYF
>TRBD2|TRBJ2-5|TRBV24-1|NA
TGTGCCACCGCGACTAGCGGGGGGCCGCAAGAGACCCAGTACTTC
CATATSGGPQETQYF
>NA|TRBJ2-6|TRBV18|few
TGTGCCAGCTCGGGGGCGGCTGGGGCCAACGTCCTGACTTTC
CASSGAAGANVLTF
>TRBD1|TRBJ2-3|TRBV29-1|NA
TGCAGCGCCGAGACAGGGGCGGATACGCAGTATTTT
CSAETGADTQYF